The 29 T cell receptor beta chains reported below all come from one sample, sequenced in a study of CD8+ T cells in alopecia areata. Sorting of pooled cutaneous lymph node cells used CD4, CD8alpha, NKG2D, NKG2ACE and other markers. Extraction and reverse transcription of RNA yielded cDNA as the sequencing template. Profiled with immunoSEQ multiplex PCR; TCRdb holds only in-frame clones, not every one. The sample includes about 270,000 clones, none of them occurring once. Sequencing was done on a sample of CD4+ T cells sorted from a lymph node. Receptors were obtained from a C3H/HeJ mouse with alopecia areata. Strain haplotype at MHC: H2-k.

As regards this clone: All gene names here are mouse names. Read coverage stops 3 residues before the CDR3 terminus; the germline J gene supplies the remainder. This sequence joins TRBV29 and TRBJ1-6; D unresolved. TRBJ1-6 is reported as an ORF; its role is uncertain. V lost 4 bases and J lost 3, with 4 bases in between. The germline gives CDR1 MSHET, CDR2 SYDVDS. The CDR3 consists of 13 residues. The CDR3 bases that were read are TGTGCTAGCAGTTCCATCTATAATTCGCCC. This encodes CASSSIYNSP. The full CDR3 protein reads CASSSIYNSPLYF.

As concerns this clone: Gene names refer to mouse genes. The read ends 4 residues before the CDR3 terminus; that terminus is restored from the germline J gene. J is TRBJ2-5 and V is TRBV19; D is possibly TRBD1 (6 bases). CDR1 is FNHDT and CDR2 is SITEND in the germline V gene (reference sequence). The CDR3 length is 14 residues. This CDR3 is CASSISGQKDTQYF. The sequenced part of the CDR3 DNA is TGTGCCAGCAGTATATCAGGACAGAAAGAC. Using reference TRBV19 and TRBJ2-5 for the parts outside the CDR3, the full variable domain is GGIITQTPKFLIGQEGQKLTLKCQQNFNHDTMYWYRQDSGKGLRLIYYSITENDLQKGDLSEGYDASREKKSSFSLTVTSAQKNEMAVFLCASSISGQKDTQYFGPGTRLLVL.

This clone was counted between two and nine times. All gene names here are mouse names. Coverage ceases 4 residues before the CDR3 finishes, and the germline J gene fills in the end. The chain carries TRBV31 and TRBJ2-3, with 10 bases matching TRBD1. V trimming: 0 bases; J trimming: 1 base; junction bases outside the gene matches: 4. The germline gives CDR1 GKSSPN, CDR2 SITVG. This CDR3 region has 16 residues. CDR3 DNA, as far as it was read: TGTGCCTGGAGTCTAGGGGACAGGGGAGGTGCAGAA. Translated, it gives CAWSLGDRGGAE. The entire CDR3 is CAWSLGDRGGAETLYF.

Details on this clone: All gene names here are mouse names. The CDR3 end lies 4 residues beyond the end of the read and is filled in from the germline J gene. The rearrangement links TRBV5 to TRBJ1-2; tentatively, D is TRBD1 (6 bases). This CDR3 is built from 18 residues. Germline V gene lookup returns CDR1 LGHNA and CDR2 YNLKQL (reference sequence). The germline V and J ends were trimmed by 0 bases and 0 bases, with 17 bases remaining between them. The chain's CDR3 is CASSQDMGGRGTNSDYTF. CDR3 DNA, as far as it was read: TGTGCCAGCAGCCAAGATATGGGGGGGCGGGGGACAAACTCC.

This clone was seen a few times. Genes here carry mouse names. The sequenced fragment ends 4 residues before the CDR3 boundary, so the rest is inferred from the germline J gene. This chain uses TRBV13-1 with TRBJ2-1, with 11 nucleotides matching TRBD2. The CDR3 contains 14 residues. The J segment lost 6 bases and the V segment lost 5 bases, leaving 4 bases of the junction unmatched. Germline CDR1 NSHNY, CDR2 SYGAGN. CDR3 loop: CASSPGLGVAEQFF. CDR3 DNA (partial): TGTGCCAGCAGCCCGGGACTGGGGGTTGCT.

This clone was seen a few times. Mouse gene names apply. The CDR3 end lies 4 residues beyond the end of the read and is filled in from the germline J gene. The chain employs TRBV1 and TRBJ1-1; 8 bases align to TRBD1. The CDR3 is 15 amino acids. With V trimmed by 2 bases and J by 1 base, 3 bases remained unmatched. Germline values: CDR1 NSQYPW, CDR2 LRSPGD (reference sequence). The sequenced CDR3 bases are TGCACCTGCAGTGCAAAACAGGGGGGAAACACA. Its translation is CTCSAKQGGNT. The complete CDR3 reads CTCSAKQGGNTEVFF.

This clone appeared a few times. Gene names are the mouse ones. CDR3 DNA, as far as it was read: TGTGCCAGCGGTGGTTGGGGGGGCGCGAAT. Translating it yields CASGGWGGAN. The CDR3, in full, reads CASGGWGGANEQYF. This chain connects TRBV13-2 to TRBJ2-7, with TRBD2 identical over 9 bases. From the germline J gene comes the end of the CDR3, since the read stops 4 residues before it. This CDR3 has 14 residues. The V gene's germline CDR1 is NNHNN and CDR2 SYGAGS (reference sequence).

About this clone itself: Here the gene names and germline are mouse. The read ends 4 residues shy of where the CDR3 ends; the end is completed using the germline J gene. V gene TRBV5 combines with J gene TRBJ2-7; D is uncertain. This CDR3 contains 14 residues. Germline lookup yields CDR1 LGHNA and CDR2 YNLKQL (reference sequence). V lost 0 bases and J 3 bases, leaving 9 bases between the germline ends. Here the CDR3 reads CASSQEARIYEQYF. The part of the CDR3 DNA that was read is TGTGCCAGCAGCCAAGAAGCCAGGATCTAT.

Turning to this clone: Gene names and germline refer to mouse. The read falls 4 residues short of the CDR3 end, and the missing part is taken from the germline J gene. Other DNA sequences in this sample translate to the same CDR3. The genes are TRBV5 and TRBJ2-1; a possible D gene is TRBD2 (5 bases). This CDR3 has 15 amino acids. V lost 1 base and J 1 base, leaving 8 bases between the germline ends. Germline V CDR1 and CDR2: LGHNA, YNLKQL (reference sequence). The CDR3 region is CASSQGLGNYAEQFF. The DNA read from the CDR3 is TGTGCCAGCAGCCAAGGGCTGGGAAACTATGCT.

This clone turned up a few times. The gene symbols are mouse symbols. The read ends 4 residues shy of where the CDR3 ends; the end is completed using the germline J gene. The same CDR3 also results from other DNA sequences found in this sample. The chain uses TRBV13-1 and TRBJ2-2; TRBD1 matches at 7 bases. This CDR3 is 13 amino acids long. CDR1 and CDR2 from the germline V gene are NSHNY and SYGAGN. V lost 5 bases, J lost 2 bases, and 0 bases stayed unmatched. Incomplete CDR3 DNA: TGTGCCAGCAGGGGACAGAACACCGGG. It is translated as CASRGQNTG. The entire CDR3 is CASRGQNTGQLYF.

On this clone itself: Genes here carry mouse names. The CDR3 goes on 4 residues after the read ends, and that part is filled in from the germline J gene. J is TRBJ2-4 and V is TRBV13-2; no definite D call. Germline CDR1 and CDR2: NNHNN and SYGAGS (reference sequence). This CDR3 comprises 13 residues. The CDR3 is CASGDWFGNTLYF. The covered CDR3 bases are TGTGCCAGCGGTGACTGGTTCGGGAAC.

Points on this clone: Gene names follow the mouse nomenclature. With the read ending 4 residues before the CDR3 end, the germline J gene is used to fill in that end. This chain links TRBV5 with TRBJ2-7; D gene ambiguous. Per germline, CDR1 LGHNA and CDR2 YNLKQL (reference sequence). The CDR3 spans 13 residues. The covered CDR3 bases are TGTGCCAGCAGCCAAGGGGAGGGTTAT. Amino acids: CASSQGEGY. The full CDR3 sequence reads CASSQGEGYEQYF.

The sample holds a few counts of this clone. Germline and genes here are mouse. The CDR3 end falls 4 residues outside the read, so it is completed with the germline J gene. The chain uses TRBV13-1 and TRBJ1-2; 7 bases match TRBD1. The trim removed 0 bases at V and 0 bases at J, leaving 5 bases unmatched. Germline V lookup: CDR1 NSHNY, CDR2 SYGAGN. The CDR3 has 16 residues. The DNA read from the CDR3 is TGTGCCAGCAGTGATGGTCAGGGGGTCTCAAACTCC. Encoded protein: CASSDGQGVSNS. The complete CDR3 protein is CASSDGQGVSNSDYTF.

This clone occurred a few times. The listed genes are named as in mouse. The read ends 4 residues before the CDR3 terminus; that terminus is restored from the germline J gene. Additional DNA sequences in this sample encode the identical CDR3. The chain recombines TRBV19 with TRBJ2-5; 10 positions agree with TRBD1. The germline V gene has CDR1 FNHDT and CDR2 SITEND (reference sequence). This CDR3 comprises 13 residues. The CDR3 loop reads CASSTDRGDTQYF. The part of the CDR3 DNA that was read is TGTGCCAGCAGTACGGACAGGGGGGAC.

Worth noting for this clone: Germline and genes: mouse. The read halts 4 residues ahead of the CDR3 end, with the missing end drawn from the germline J gene. This rearrangement joins TRBV1 to TRBJ2-1; D is perhaps TRBD1 (6 bases). This CDR3 comprises 15 residues. Between the trimmed V and J ends, which lost 6 bases and 1 base, there was a span of 13 bases. Germline-derived CDR1 and CDR2 are NSQYPW and LRSPGD (reference sequence). The CDR3 protein is CTCRDGTKNYAEQFF. CDR3 DNA, as far as it was read: TGCACCTGCAGAGATGGGACAAAAAACTATGCT.

This clone appeared a few times. Being one base from a much bigger clone, this may be a read error. Gene names denote mouse genes. The read gets to within 4 residues of the CDR3 end, and the germline J gene fills in the rest. Other DNA sequences from this sample encode an identical CDR3 as well. The chain is built from TRBV5 and TRBJ1-1; D is uncertain. The V gene's germline CDR1 is LGHNA and CDR2 YNLKQL (reference sequence). V shed 1 base and J shed 0 bases, with 3 bases lying between them. This CDR3 contains 13 residues. Incomplete CDR3 DNA: TGTGCCAGCAGCCAAGTACAGAACACA. Translation gives CASSQVQNT. The complete CDR3 protein is CASSQVQNTEVFF.

On this clone itself: All gene names here are mouse names. The CDR3 goes on 4 residues after the read ends, and that part is filled in from the germline J gene. The chain couples TRBV19 to TRBJ2-7, with 11 bases fitting TRBD2. Looked up from germline, CDR1 is FNHDT and CDR2 is SITEND (reference sequence). CDR3 length: 15 amino acids. Trimming cost V 5 bases and J 0 bases; bases outside gene matches: 4. The part of the CDR3 DNA that was read is TGTGCCAGCAGATGGGACTGGGGGAGCTCCTAT. Translation: CASRWDWGSSY. The whole CDR3 protein is CASRWDWGSSYEQYF.

This clone has just a few counts. Gene names follow the mouse nomenclature. Sequencing ends 4 residues short of the CDR3 end; the germline J gene provides the rest. The V gene is TRBV5, the J gene TRBJ2-2; 10 bases match TRBD2. The CDR3 consists of 16 residues. V gave up 4 bases and J gave up 2 bases; unmatched junction bases: 4. Germline V lookup: CDR1 LGHNA, CDR2 YNLKQL (reference sequence). CDR3 bases read: TGTGCCAGCAGCCCCGGGACTGGGGAGAACACCGGG. Protein product: CASSPGTGENTG. The whole CDR3 region reads CASSPGTGENTGQLYF.

With regard to this clone: The listed genes are named as in mouse. Sequencing ends 4 residues short of the CDR3 end; the germline J gene provides the rest. The chain carries TRBV19 and TRBJ2-3; 7 bases match TRBD2. With 4 bases clipped from V and 0 bases from J, the junction kept 8 bases outside the gene matches. From germline, CDR1 is FNHDT and CDR2 SITEND (reference sequence). The CDR3 is 16 amino acids. CDR3 DNA, as far as it was read: TGTGCCAGCAGTCCCTACTGGGGATCTAGTGCAGAA. Its protein is CASSPYWGSSAE. The full CDR3 protein reads CASSPYWGSSAETLYF.

A word on this clone: The gene names here belong to mouse. The CDR3 end falls 4 residues outside the read, so it is completed with the germline J gene. The chain couples TRBV13-3 to TRBJ2-4; 7 nucleotides agree with TRBD1. Germline V gene lookup returns CDR1 NNHDY and CDR2 SYVADS. The CDR3 has 14 amino acids. CDR3 DNA, as far as it was read: TGTGCCAGCAGTGAGAGACGGGACAGAAAC. Protein product: CASSERRDRN. The entire CDR3 protein reads CASSERRDRNTLYF.

As to this clone: The gene names here belong to mouse. The read ends 4 residues shy of where the CDR3 ends; the end is completed using the germline J gene. The V and J genes are TRBV13-1 and TRBJ2-1; the match to TRBD2 covers 8 bases. V shed 3 bases, J shed 1 base, and the junction held 3 bases outside the gene matches. The germline gives CDR1 NSHNY, CDR2 SYGAGN. There are 15 residues in the CDR3. The CDR3 is CASSGPGGNYAEQFF. The sequenced part of the CDR3 DNA is TGTGCCAGCAGTGGACCTGGGGGGAACTATGCT.

This clone was recorded a few times. Genes and germline are mouse. The missing CDR3 end, 4 residues past where the read stops, is filled in from the germline J gene. This chain links TRBV19 with TRBJ2-2; D gene uncertain. This CDR3 comprises 13 residues. V was cut by 4 bases and J by 4 bases, with 8 bases left in between. The germline V gene encodes CDR1 FNHDT and CDR2 SITEND (reference sequence). The CDR3 bases that were read are TGTGCCAGCAGTCGAGACTCCACCGGG. Its protein product is CASSRDSTG. The CDR3 reads in full as CASSRDSTGQLYF.

This clone was seen only a few times. These gene names are mouse names. The CDR3 bases that were read are TGTGCCAGCAGTATGGGGACAGGGAGGAATTCCTATAATTCGCCC. Translating it yields CASSMGTGRNSYNSP. The entire CDR3 sequence reads CASSMGTGRNSYNSPLYF. The chain recombines TRBV19 with TRBJ1-6; 9 bases map to TRBD1. Read coverage stops 3 residues before the CDR3 terminus; the germline J gene supplies the remainder. TRBJ1-6 is flagged as an ORF with uncertain function. The CDR3 covers 18 residues. After removal of 2 bases from V and 0 bases from J, the junction contained 6 bases not matched to a gene. The V gene's germline CDR1 is FNHDT and CDR2 SITEND (reference sequence).

Notes on this clone: Gene and germline names: mouse. The CDR3 end falls 4 residues outside the read, so it is completed with the germline J gene. The chain links TRBV13-1 to TRBJ2-7; 9 bases fit TRBD1. This CDR3 region has 14 residues. In germline, CDR1 is NSHNY, CDR2 SYGAGN. The covered CDR3 bases are TGTGCCAGCAGAGCGACAGGGGGTCCGTAT. The encoded protein is CASRATGGPY. The entire CDR3 is CASRATGGPYEQYF.

Worth noting for this clone: Mouse gene names and germline throughout. Read sequence stops 4 residues before the CDR3 end, and the germline J gene provides the missing end. V is TRBV1 and J is TRBJ2-4; D not certain. From germline, CDR1 is NSQYPW and CDR2 LRSPGD (reference sequence). The CDR3 contains 12 residues. The CDR3 bases that were read are TGCACCTGCAGTGAGACTTATAAC. As protein: CTCSETYN. The full CDR3 is CTCSETYNTLYF.

Points on this clone: Gene names are the mouse ones. The sequence runs out 4 residues before the end of the CDR3; the remainder is reconstructed from the germline J gene. This specimen includes other DNA sequences encoding the same CDR3. The rearrangement joins TRBV19 to TRBJ2-7; 13 bases are shared with TRBD2. This CDR3 is built from 15 residues. Germline assignment: CDR1 FNHDT and CDR2 SITEND (reference sequence). The V gene end was trimmed by 5 bases and the J gene end by 0 bases; junction bases not matched to a gene: 2. The part of the CDR3 DNA that was read is TGTGCCAGCAGCCGGGACTGGGGGGGCTCCTAT. Amino acid sequence: CASSRDWGGSY. The whole CDR3 reads CASSRDWGGSYEQYF. The full variable domain, completed using reference TRBV19 and TRBJ2-7, is GGIITQTPKFLIGQEGQKLTLKCQQNFNHDTMYWYRQDSGKGLRLIYYSITENDLQKGDLSEGYDASREKKSSFSLTVTSAQKNEMAVFLCASSRDWGGSYEQYFGPGTRLTVL.

Remarks on this clone: Genes and germline come from the mouse. Sequencing ends 4 residues short of the CDR3 end; the germline J gene provides the rest. J is TRBJ2-5 and V is TRBV17, with D tentatively TRBD1 (5 bases). The germline gives CDR1 MNHDT, CDR2 YYDKIL. V was pared by 6 bases and J by 2 bases, with 6 bases between. The CDR3 loop spans 12 amino acids. The CDR3 DNA, read in part, is TGTGCTAGCAGGGACACCCAAGAC. This gives the protein CASRDTQD. The CDR3 as a whole reads CASRDTQDTQYF.

Comments on this clone: Gene names are mouse gene names. Sequencing ends 4 residues short of the CDR3 end; the germline J gene provides the rest. Other DNA sequences within the sample encode an identical CDR3. The V and J genes are TRBV19 and TRBJ2-1, with D maybe TRBD2 (6 bases). This CDR3 region has 14 residues. V gave up 4 bases and J gave up 1 base, with 9 bases separating them. Germline V CDR1 and CDR2: FNHDT, SITEND (reference sequence). The sequenced CDR3 bases are TGTGCCAGCAGTCTCCTGGGGAACTATGCT. It codes for CASSLLGNYA. The whole CDR3 protein reads CASSLLGNYAEQFF. Full variable domain (rest looked up from reference TRBV19 and TRBJ2-1): GGIITQTPKFLIGQEGQKLTLKCQQNFNHDTMYWYRQDSGKGLRLIYYSITENDLQKGDLSEGYDASREKKSSFSLTVTSAQKNEMAVFLCASSLLGNYAEQFFGPGTRLTVL.

Concerning this clone: A much larger clone sits a single nucleotide away, making a read error possible. Gene labels here are mouse ones. Read coverage stops 4 residues before the CDR3 terminus; the germline J gene supplies the remainder. At the DNA level, this CDR3 is encoded by other sequences in the same sample as well. The chain uses TRBV19 and TRBJ1-2, with D possibly TRBD1 on 5 matching bases. With 4 bases removed from V and 2 bases from J, the gap between germline ends came to 6 bases. CDR1 is FNHDT and CDR2 is SITEND in the germline V gene (reference sequence). CDR3 length: 12 residues. The CDR3 reads CASSAGNSDYTF. CDR3 bases read: TGTGCCAGCAGTGCAGGGAACTCC.